This TCR beta chain was found in a study of early T cells in non-severe SARS-CoV-2 infection. The overall study: Unsorted whole-blood RNA was sequenced in bulk, leaving chains unpaired. Findings of the study overall: CD4 and private specificities were missed by VDJdb matching, which favored anti-spike CD8 responses.

Turning to this clonotype: Its antigen is currently unknown.

Separate cDNA molecules each had unique molecular identifiers attached to them. TCRdb reprocessed the 5' RACE reads with MiXCR, giving one entry per CDR3 protein. The sample carries tens of thousands of distinct CDR3 sequences, 10% to 15% recorded once. Germline loops: CDR1 SGHVS, CDR2 FQNEAQ. Trimming took 5 bases from V and 5 from J, leaving 6 bases between them. The CDR3 is 11 amino acids. J is TRBJ1-1 and V is TRBV7-8; the D is unclear. Sequenced material: whole blood. The clonotype comes from an adult who was a healthcare worker with PCR-confirmed SARS-CoV-2 infection or an uninfected control (not recorded which). In DNA form, the CDR3 reads TGTGCCAGCAGCGCGGTTACTGAAGCTTTCTTT. Protein sequence: CASSAVTEAFF.